This T cell receptor beta chain is drawn from a study of identical twins. Findings of the study overall: Twin sharing of out-of-frame TCR alpha was underestimated by models in monozygotic pairs.

V lost 5 bases to trimming and J lost 6 bases, with 18 bases between them. The CDR3 has 15 residues. The germline V gene has CDR1 SEHNR and CDR2 FQNEAQ (reference sequence). From the 5' RACE reads, TCRdb called clonotypes with MiXCR, one entry per CDR3 protein. The repertoire holds 300,000 to 400,000 distinct CDR3 sequences, approximately 13% seen once, with more than 6% in the top ten. The sample holds a few counts of this clonotype. The antigen is undetermined. These sequences were also reported in another study, on yellow fever vaccine responses in identical twins.

The V gene is TRBV7-9, the J gene TRBJ2-3; the D is unclear. The origin of this receptor is a woman between 18 and 29 years old in good health. The sequencing input was CD8+ T cells sorted from blood. The CDR3 here is CASSHLVENRDTQYF. CDR3 nucleotide sequence: TGTGCCAGCAGCCACCTCGTGGAGAATCGCGATACGCAGTATTTT.